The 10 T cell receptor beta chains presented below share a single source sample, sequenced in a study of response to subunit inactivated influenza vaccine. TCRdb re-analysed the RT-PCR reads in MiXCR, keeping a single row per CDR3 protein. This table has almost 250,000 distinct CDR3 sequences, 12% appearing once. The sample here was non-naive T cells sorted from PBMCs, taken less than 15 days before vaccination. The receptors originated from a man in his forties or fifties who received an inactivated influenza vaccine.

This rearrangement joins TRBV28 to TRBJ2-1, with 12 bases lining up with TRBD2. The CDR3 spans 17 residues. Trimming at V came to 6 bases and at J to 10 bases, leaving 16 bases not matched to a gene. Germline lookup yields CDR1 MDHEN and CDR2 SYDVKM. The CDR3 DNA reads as TGTGCCAGCAGACATGGGACTAGCGGGCCGTGGGGCGGGGAGCAGTTCTTC. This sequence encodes CASRHGTSGPWGGEQFF.

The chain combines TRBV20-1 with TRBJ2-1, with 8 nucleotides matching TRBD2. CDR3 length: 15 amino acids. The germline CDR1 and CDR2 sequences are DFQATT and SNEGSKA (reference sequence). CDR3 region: CGAVRGTSGYNEQFF. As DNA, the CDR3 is TGCGGGGCTGTGAGAGGTACTAGCGGCTACAATGAGCAGTTCTTC.

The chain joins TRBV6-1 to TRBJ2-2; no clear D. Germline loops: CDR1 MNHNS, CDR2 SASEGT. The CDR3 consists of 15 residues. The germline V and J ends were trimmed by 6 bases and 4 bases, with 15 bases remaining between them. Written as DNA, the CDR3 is TGTGCCAGCAGGCTTACGGGTGCCGGCACCGGGGAGCTGTTTTTT. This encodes CASRLTGAGTGELFF.

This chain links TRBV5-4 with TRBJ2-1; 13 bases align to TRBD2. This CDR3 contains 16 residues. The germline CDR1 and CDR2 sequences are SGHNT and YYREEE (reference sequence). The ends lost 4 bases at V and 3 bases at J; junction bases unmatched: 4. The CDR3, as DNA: TGTGCCAGCAGCCGCGGGACTAGCGGGATCTACAATGAGCAGTTCTTC. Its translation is CASSRGTSGIYNEQFF. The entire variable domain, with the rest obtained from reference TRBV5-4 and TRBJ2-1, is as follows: ETGVTQSPTHLIKTRGQQVTLRCSSQSGHNTVSWYQQALGQGPQFIFQYYREEENGRGNFPPRFSGLQFPNYSSELNVNALELDDSALYLCASSRGTSGIYNEQFFGPGTRLTVL.

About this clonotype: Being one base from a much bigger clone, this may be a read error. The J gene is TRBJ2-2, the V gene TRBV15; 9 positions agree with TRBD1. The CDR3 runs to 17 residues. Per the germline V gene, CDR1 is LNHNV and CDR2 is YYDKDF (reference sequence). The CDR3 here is CATSSYTGGYVDGDLFF. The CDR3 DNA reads TGTGCCACCAGCAGTTACACAGGGGGCTACGTAGACGGGGATCTGTTTTTT.

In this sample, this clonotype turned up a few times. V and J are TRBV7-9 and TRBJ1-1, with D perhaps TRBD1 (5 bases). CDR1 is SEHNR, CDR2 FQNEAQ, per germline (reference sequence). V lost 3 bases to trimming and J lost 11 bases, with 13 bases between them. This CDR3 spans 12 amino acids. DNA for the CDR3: TGTGCCAGCAGCTTGGAGACAGAGCGGGCTTTCTTT. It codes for CASSLETERAFF.

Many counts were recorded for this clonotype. In nucleotides, the CDR3 is TGCAGCGGGGGGGACGAGACCCAGTACTTC. This codes for CSGGDETQYF. V is TRBV29-1 and J is TRBJ2-5; a possible D gene is TRBD2 (6 bases). The germline V gene encodes CDR1 SQVTM and CDR2 ANQGSEA. This CDR3 is 10 amino acids long. V was trimmed by 7 bases and J by 5 bases, leaving 8 bases between them.

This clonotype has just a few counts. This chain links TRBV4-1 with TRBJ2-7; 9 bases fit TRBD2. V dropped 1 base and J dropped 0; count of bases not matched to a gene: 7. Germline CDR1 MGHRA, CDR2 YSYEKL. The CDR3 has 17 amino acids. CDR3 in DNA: TGCGCCAGCAGCCAAGTGTTCCCAGCGGGAGGCTCCTACGAGCAGTACTTC. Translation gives CASSQVFPAGGSYEQYF.

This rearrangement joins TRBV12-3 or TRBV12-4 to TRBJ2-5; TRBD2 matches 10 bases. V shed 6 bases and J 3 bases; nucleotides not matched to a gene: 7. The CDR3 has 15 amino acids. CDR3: CASSSSGGVKETQYF. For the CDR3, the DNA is TGTGCCAGCAGCTCAAGCGGGGGGGTAAAAGAGACCCAGTACTTC.

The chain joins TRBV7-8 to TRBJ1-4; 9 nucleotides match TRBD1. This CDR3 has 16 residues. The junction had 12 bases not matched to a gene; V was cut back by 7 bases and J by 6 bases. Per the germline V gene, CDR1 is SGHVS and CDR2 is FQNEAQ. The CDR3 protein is CASTPLETGGDEKLFF. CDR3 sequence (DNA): TGTGCCAGCACCCCCCTCGAGACAGGGGGAGATGAAAAACTGTTTTTT.